This T cell receptor (beta chain) was profiled in a study of cytomegalovirus exposure and HLA in healthy donors. Of note for this clone: The antigen remains undetermined.

Researchers ran the PCR with 60 Vbeta and 13 Jbeta primers. This table comes from immunoSEQ multiplex PCR, and its TCRdb copy is limited to in-frame clones, with some not included. The data hold approximately 100,000 clones, with around 85% observed a single time. The CDR3 runs 15 residues. Germline CDR1 reads SGDLS; CDR2 reads YYNGEE. V was cut by 0 bases and J by 4 bases, with 11 bases left in between. Study-level findings and limits: Immune exposure data for these donors was limited to CMV serostatus. Three chains linked to CMV were shown in vitro to be specific for CMV antigens. Because they were indistinguishable, some V segments, including TRBV6-2 and TRBV6-3, were excluded.

The sample taken for sequencing was PBMCs. This TCR was sampled from a man aged 55 to 70 in good health and CMV-seronegative. The chain combines TRBV9 with TRBJ1-5, with D tentatively TRBD1 (6 bases). CDR3 protein: CASSVGGGWNQPQHF. CDR3 nucleotide sequence: TGTGCCAGCAGCGTAGGCGGGGGCTGGAATCAGCCCCAGCATTTT.